This is a list of T cell receptor beta chains from one sample in a study of blood T cell repertoires in COVID-19. Method: immunoSEQ multiplex PCR; TCRdb's copy keeps in-frame clones and lacks some. In the table there are under 250,000 clones, about 79% of which are singletons. The specimen sequenced was peripheral blood. These receptors came from a man aged 80 or over with acute or convalescent COVID-19. Each CDR3 is given with its conserved first and last residue. D genes are given only for firm matches. Rows give clone size only sometimes, using once, few, many, or a class for an expanded clone.

J gene | clone size | V gene | D gene | CDR3 DNA | CDR3 protein
TRBJ1-5 | - | TRBV28 | - | TGTGCCAGCAATCCCGTCGGGAATAATCAGCCCCAGCATTTT | CASNPVGNNQPQHF
TRBJ1-1 | once | TRBV30 | - | TGTGCCGGGGGGGTCGGAGCTTTCTTT | CAGGVGAFF
TRBJ2-3 | - | TRBV4-1 | TRBD2 | TGCGCCAGCAGCCAGGGTCGGACTAGCGGGAGCACAGATACGCAGTATTTT | CASSQGRTSGSTDTQYF
TRBJ1-1 | once | TRBV6-5 | TRBD1 | TGTGCCAGCAGTCCTTCCACAGGGGGCCGTACTGAAGCTTTCTTT | CASSPSTGGRTEAFF
TRBJ1-1 | - | TRBV2 | - | TGTGCCAGCAAGATCCAGGGGACGAACACTGAAGCTTTCTTT | CASKIQGTNTEAFF
TRBJ1-2 | - | TRBV28 | - | TGTGCCAGCACCCCGGGGAGGCTCTATGGCTACACCTTC | CASTPGRLYGYTF
TRBJ1-1 | - | TRBV6-5 | TRBD1 | TGTGCCAGCAGTTACTCTTGGACAGGGAAAAGTGAAGCTTTCTTT | CASSYSWTGKSEAFF
TRBJ2-6 | once | TRBV5-1 | TRBD1 | TGCGCCAGCAGCGCGGGACAGGGCCTCAACGTCCTGACTTTC | CASSAGQGLNVLTF
TRBJ1-6 | - | TRBV19 | TRBD1 | TGTGCCAGTAGTATAGCAGGGGGCCTTAGCTCCTATAATTCACCCCTCCACTTT | CASSIAGGLSSYNSPLHF
TRBJ2-7 | - | TRBV27 | TRBD1 | TGTGCCAGCAGCCGAAAAGGGCCACAGGGGGTATACGAGCAGTACTTC | CASSRKGPQGVYEQYF
TRBJ2-5 | - | TRBV28 | - | TGTGCCAGCAGGGGCAGTGGCTGGGCCCAGTACTTC | CASRGSGWAQYF